What follows are 29 T cell receptor beta chains derived from one specimen sequenced in a study of T cell responses to AZD1222 COVID-19 vaccine. Sequencing used immunoSEQ multiplex PCR; TCRdb keeps in-frame clones, though not all of them. The sample has roughly 180,000 clones; approximately 90% are singletons. Material: peripheral blood, obtained 28 days after the second AZD1222 dose. The receptors derive from an adult who received the AZD1222 COVID-19 vaccine.

The chain couples TRBV5-3 to TRBJ2-5; weak D call: TRBD2 (5 bases). TRBV5-3 is marked as an open reading frame, function uncertain. Trimming shortened V by 1 base and J by 5 bases, and 21 bases separated the two germline ends. The CDR3 extends over 17 amino acids. CDR3 bases: TGTGCCAGAAGCTTGTGTATTAGGCCGGGGATTTGGGAGACCCAGTACTTC. It translates to CARSLCIRPGIWETQYF.

The chain couples TRBV6-5 to TRBJ1-6; D may be TRBD1 (6 bases). The V and J ends lost 6 bases and 11 bases respectively, with 11 bases between them. The CDR3 is made up of 12 amino acids. Germline V gives CDR1 MNHEY, CDR2 SVGAGI. The CDR3 DNA follows: TGTGCCAGCAGGAAAGGGGGGGCACCCCTCCACTTT. This translates into CASRKGGAPLHF.

The chain employs TRBV10-2 and TRBJ2-3, with TRBD1 identical over 7 bases. This CDR3 contains 16 residues. Trimming at V came to 2 bases and at J to 4 bases, leaving 9 bases not matched to a gene. Per germline, CDR1 WSHSY and CDR2 SAAADI. DNA of the CDR3: TGCGCCAGCAGTGAGGGTTGGAGGCAGGGGGCAGATACGCAGTATTTT. This encodes CASSEGWRQGADTQYF.

This rearrangement joins TRBV5-6 to TRBJ2-2; perhaps D is TRBD1 or TRBD2 (6 bases each). This CDR3 spans 15 amino acids. V lost 7 bases and J lost 4, with 17 bases in between. Germline V lookup: CDR1 SGHDT, CDR2 YYEEEE. Written as DNA, the CDR3 is TGTGCCAGCGGGGCCCGGGGGCAGCTCACCGGGGAGCTGTTTTTT. Residues: CASGARGQLTGELFF.

The chain is built from TRBV7-6 and TRBJ2-3; 11 nucleotides line up with TRBD1. Germline CDR1 is SGHVS and CDR2 is FNYEAQ. J gave up 6 bases and V 4 bases, and 9 bases lay outside the gene matches. The CDR3 has 16 amino acids. CDR3: CASSSTRTGGADTQYF. The CDR3 coding sequence is TGTGCCAGCAGCTCCACCCGGACAGGGGGCGCGGATACGCAGTATTTT.

The V call is TRBV14, the J call TRBJ1-1; D unclear. Germline CDR1 reads SGHDN; CDR2 reads FVKESK. This CDR3 spans 17 amino acids. V dropped 1 base and J dropped 1 base, with 16 bases sitting between them. CDR3 loop: CASSQAPYKGENTEAFF. DNA for the CDR3: TGTGCCAGCAGCCAAGCTCCTTACAAGGGCGAGAACACTGAAGCTTTCTTT.

The chain couples TRBV12-3 or TRBV12-4 to TRBJ1-5, with 7 positions matching TRBD1. With V trimmed by 6 bases and J by 1 base, 0 bases remained unmatched. This CDR3 contains 13 residues. The CDR3 bases are TGTGCCAGCAGGGGACAGAGCAATCAGCCCCAGCATTTT. Its translation is CASRGQSNQPQHF.

The CDR3 nucleotides read TGTGCCAGCAGCCAAGGACAGGGGGCTTCTAATGAAAAACTGTTTTTT. This gives the protein CASSQGQGASNEKLFF. The rearrangement joins TRBV11-2 to TRBJ1-4; 11 bases fit TRBD1. The length of the CDR3 is 16 residues. After removal of 5 bases from V and 3 bases from J, the junction contained 5 bases not matched to a gene. Germline V lookup: CDR1 SGHAT, CDR2 FQNNGV. Full variable domain (outside the CDR3, taken from reference TRBV11-2 and TRBJ1-4): EAGVAQSPRYKIIEKRQSVAFWCNPISGHATLYWYQQILGQGPKLLIQFQNNGVVDDSQLPKDRFSAERLKGVDSTLKIQPAKLEDSAVYLCASSQGQGASNEKLFFGSGTQLSVL.

This clone was recorded once. The identical CDR3 is also encoded by other nucleotide sequences in the sample. The rearrangement links TRBV7-3 to TRBJ2-3; 7 positions match TRBD2. V lost 3 bases to trimming and J lost 0 bases; unmatched junction nucleotides: 9. CDR1 SGHTA and CDR2 FQGTGA come from the germline V gene. CDR3 length: 17 residues. The CDR3 loop is CASSLGPSGLSTDTQYF. The CDR3 DNA is TGTGCCAGCAGCTTGGGCCCTAGCGGTCTTAGCACAGATACGCAGTATTTT.

The J gene is TRBJ1-1, the V gene TRBV6-2 or TRBV6-3; possible D gene TRBD1, 6 bases. Germline CDR1 reads MNHEY; CDR2 reads SVGEGT. V lost 6 bases to trimming and J lost 8 bases, with 22 bases between them. The CDR3 is 15 amino acids. For the CDR3, the DNA is TGTGCCAGCAGCCCTAGGTCCTGGACAGTCGCCGAAGCTTTCTTT. It translates to CASSPRSWTVAEAFF.

This sequence joins TRBV5-4 and TRBJ1-2, with D possibly matching TRBD1 (6 bases). V was pared by 7 bases and J by 5 bases, with 21 bases between. The CDR3 runs to 15 residues. In germline, CDR1 is SGHNT, CDR2 YYREEE (reference sequence). The CDR3 sequence: CASGDRKLQVYGYTF. CDR3 sequence (DNA): TGTGCCAGCGGAGACAGGAAATTGCAAGTATATGGCTACACCTTC.

This rearrangement joins TRBV10-2 to TRBJ2-3; 8 bases agree with TRBD1. The CDR3 loop spans 18 amino acids. The ends lost 4 bases at V and 5 bases at J; junction bases unmatched: 17. Germline lookup yields CDR1 WSHSY and CDR2 SAAADI. Written as DNA, the CDR3 is TGCGCCAGCAGTGGGTCTCCCGGGACAGGAACCCCGTTAGATACGCAGTATTTT. Translating it yields CASSGSPGTGTPLDTQYF.

The chain uses TRBV6-6 and TRBJ1-6; D remains unclear. Between the trimmed V and J ends, which lost 5 bases and 7 bases, there was a span of 9 bases. Germline CDR1 reads MNHNY; CDR2 reads SVGAGI (reference sequence). The CDR3 has 13 amino acids. The DNA for the CDR3 is TGTGCCAGCAGTAACGACCGAAATTCACCCCTCCACTTT. It specifies CASSNDRNSPLHF.

This clone was seen only once. The CDR3 loop is CASSLAQSTRVFSGNTIYF. The CDR3 region has the DNA TGCGCCAGCAGCCTCGCCCAAAGTACCAGGGTATTTTCTGGAAACACCATATATTTT. The chain links TRBV4-3 to TRBJ1-3; the D gene is possibly TRBD1 (5 bases). Trimming removed 4 bases from V and 1 base from J, with 23 bases in between. The length of the CDR3 is 19 residues. Germline-derived CDR1 and CDR2 are LGHNA and YSLEER.

This chain connects TRBV7-3 to TRBJ2-1, with TRBD1 matching over 8 bases. The trim removed 2 bases at V and 8 bases at J, leaving 14 bases unmatched. CDR1 and CDR2 (germline): SGHTA, FQGTGA. The length of the CDR3 is 17 residues. This CDR3 is CASSLLVKTGVVDEQFF. The CDR3 DNA is TGTGCCAGCAGCTTACTCGTCAAGACAGGGGTCGTCGATGAGCAGTTCTTC. Full variable domain (rest looked up from reference TRBV7-3 and TRBJ2-1): GAGVSQTPSNKVTEKGKYVELRCDPISGHTALYWYRQSLGQGPEFLIYFQGTGAADDSGLPNDRFFAVRPEGSVSTLKIQRTERGDSAVYLCASSLLVKTGVVDEQFFGPGTRLTVL.

The J gene is TRBJ2-3, the V gene TRBV19; D call uncertain. The CDR3 is made up of 11 amino acids. Trimming shortened V by 3 bases and J by 5 bases, and 3 bases separated the two germline ends. Germline lookup yields CDR1 LNHDA and CDR2 SQIVND (reference sequence). CDR3 amino acids: CASSIKDTQYF. CDR3 nucleotides: TGTGCCAGTAGTATCAAAGATACGCAGTATTTT.

The chain employs TRBV9 and TRBJ2-1; maybe TRBD1 (6 bases). The CDR3 has 16 amino acids. The germline V gene encodes CDR1 SGDLS and CDR2 YYNGEE. Trimming shortened V by 0 bases and J by 6 bases, and 16 bases separated the two germline ends. Here the CDR3 reads CASSVDPGRGGNEQFF. CDR3 DNA sequence: TGTGCCAGCAGCGTAGATCCGGGTCGAGGGGGCAATGAGCAGTTCTTC.

The V gene is TRBV5-4, the J gene TRBJ2-7; no reliable D call. V shed 5 bases and J shed 0 bases, with 18 bases lying between them. CDR1 is SGHNT, CDR2 YYREEE, per germline (reference sequence). CDR3 length: 16 residues. The CDR3: CASSYDPIRNSYEQYF. In DNA, the CDR3 is TGTGCCAGCAGTTACGATCCTATACGGAACTCCTACGAGCAGTACTTC.

The rearrangement joins TRBV5-5 to TRBJ1-4, with D unresolved. This CDR3 is 16 amino acids long. Trimming pared 1 base from V and 5 bases from J, leaving 15 bases between. The germline CDR1 and CDR2 sequences are SGHKS and YYEKEE (reference sequence). The CDR3 sequence is CASSLRGGSLNEKLFF. CDR3 DNA sequence: TGTGCCAGCAGCTTGCGGGGAGGCAGCTTAAATGAAAAACTGTTTTTT.

This chain links TRBV3-1 (or the pseudogene TRBV3-2) with TRBJ1-6; the D is unclear. Trimming took 4 bases from V and 9 from J, leaving 7 bases between them. Germline CDR1 is LGHDT and CDR2 is YNNKEL (reference sequence). There are 12 residues in the CDR3. The CDR3 coding sequence is TGTGCCAGCAGCCGGTTGGGTTCACCCCTCCACTTT. This gives the protein CASSRLGSPLHF.

The chain's CDR3 is CASSRAGEAYGYTF. The DNA for the CDR3 is TGTGCCAGCAGCCGCGCGGGAGAAGCCTATGGCTACACCTTC. V and J are TRBV3-1 (or the pseudogene TRBV3-2) and TRBJ1-2; D not certain. This CDR3 region has 14 residues. Trimming removed 4 bases at V and 4 bases at J, with 13 bases between. Germline lookup yields CDR1 LGHDT and CDR2 YNNKEL (reference sequence).

This chain uses TRBV7-6 with TRBJ2-3, with 8 positions matching TRBD1. Germline lookup yields CDR1 SGHVS and CDR2 FNYEAQ. The length of the CDR3 is 15 residues. The V and J ends lost 4 bases and 3 bases, in that order; junction bases with no gene match: 6. The CDR3 DNA follows: TGTGCCAGCAGCTCCGGACAGGGATCGACAGATACGCAGTATTTT. Protein sequence: CASSSGQGSTDTQYF.

The chain employs TRBV30 and TRBJ2-2; possibly TRBD1 for D (6 bases). Germline V gene sequence: CDR1 GTSNPN, CDR2 SVGIG (reference sequence). V was cut by 1 base and J by 10 bases, with 10 bases left in between. The CDR3 has 12 residues. CDR3 bases: TGTGCCTGGAGTGCCCAGGGGCAGGAGCTGTTTTTT. It is translated as CAWSAQGQELFF.

The chain is built from TRBV5-1 and TRBJ1-2; D perhaps matches TRBD1 (5 bases). Germline V gene lookup returns CDR1 SGHRS and CDR2 YFSETQ. The CDR3 extends over 13 amino acids. V was clipped by 0 bases and J by 3 bases, with 6 bases between them. CDR3 sequence: CASSLATDYGYTF. Written as DNA, the CDR3 is TGCGCCAGCAGCTTGGCGACAGACTATGGCTACACCTTC.

The rearrangement links TRBV7-9 to TRBJ1-2, with D perhaps TRBD1 (5 bases). Germline CDR1 SEHNR, CDR2 FQNEAQ (reference sequence). This CDR3 is 13 amino acids long. V lost 4 bases, J lost 6 bases, and 12 bases lay in between. The CDR3 nucleotides are TGTGCCAGCAGCTCCCCTGCAGGGAATGGCTACACCTTC. Amino acid sequence: CASSSPAGNGYTF.

The chain links TRBV6-1 to TRBJ2-1; D unresolved. CDR3 length: 14 amino acids. Germline values: CDR1 MNHNS, CDR2 SASEGT. Between the trimmed V and J ends, which lost 3 bases and 0 bases, there was a span of 6 bases. Here the CDR3 reads CASSDRRSYNEQFF. The DNA of the CDR3 is TGTGCCAGCAGTGACCGCCGCTCCTACAATGAGCAGTTCTTC.

V gene TRBV12-3 or TRBV12-4 combines with J gene TRBJ1-2; D is ambiguous. The CDR3 sequence is 13 residues long. Trimming stripped 5 bases from V and 8 bases from J, with 15 bases between. CDR3 amino acids: CASSPTVGIGYTF. CDR3 nucleotides: TGTGCCAGCAGTCCGACTGTGGGGATCGGCTACACCTTC.

The rearrangement uses TRBV7-3 and TRBJ2-6; tentative D call: TRBD2 (6 bases). The CDR3 has 16 amino acids. With 8 bases removed from V and 1 base from J, the gap between germline ends came to 15 bases. The germline CDR1 and CDR2 sequences are SGHTA and FQGTGA. The DNA for the CDR3 is TGTGCCAGCGGAGTCGGGGGAGCTTCTGGGGCCAACGTCCTGACTTTC. It translates to CASGVGGASGANVLTF.

V and J are TRBV30 and TRBJ2-7; possibly TRBD2 for D (6 bases). Trimming took off 0 bases at V and 9 bases at J, with 24 bases between the two ends. Germline V gives CDR1 GTSNPN, CDR2 SVGIG (reference sequence). The CDR3 runs 16 residues. CDR3 DNA: TGTGCCTGGAGTGTAGATAGCGCGGGGTTTGGCTACCCGCAGTACTTC. Translation gives CAWSVDSAGFGYPQYF.